The T cell receptor (beta chain) described here comes from a study of T-cell memory formation after mild COVID-19. Study as a whole: Largely, TCR clusters stayed within a single donor. Points from the study as a whole: CD4+ clones that contracted lay mainly in CM and EM; CD8+ ones lay in EMRA. Still unconfirmed is whether the second-wave clones peaking on day 37 recognized SARS-CoV-2.

The CDR3 length is 16 residues. J gave up 2 bases and V 5 bases, and 9 bases lay outside the gene matches. From germline, CDR1 is SEHNR and CDR2 FQNEAQ (reference sequence). TCRdb analysed the 5' RACE reads with MiXCR anew, one entry per CDR3 protein. This repertoire shows 350,000 to 500,000 distinct CDR3 sequences, 18% found once; its top ten account for under 25%. Regarding this clonotype: Its specificity is not known.

The sequenced sample was PBMCs or a T cell subset sorted from them (not recorded which). This receptor was identified in a young man who had mild COVID-19 (a few samples of this study predate the infection). Cell type and time point are not known. This chain connects TRBV7-9 to TRBJ2-7; 10 bases match TRBD1. The CDR3 spells CASSHAPGQGTYEQYF. CDR3 DNA sequence: TGTGCCAGCAGCCACGCGCCGGGACAGGGGACCTACGAGCAGTACTTC.